The present T cell receptor (beta chain) was sequenced within a study of a mutant IDH1 vaccine in newly diagnosed glioma (dated by TCRdb to about 2021). At the level of the whole study: Across visits V03 through V10, patients got a total of eight vaccinations, given in weeks 1, 3, 5, 7, 11, 15, 19 and 23. Vaccination started 4-6 weeks after radiotherapy alone, or was given together with temozolomide cycles in the groups whose treatment included chemotherapy. Of the 30 or so patients who were treated, approximately 62% were male and about 40% were female, and the mean age was around 43 years. Prior to enrollment, standard therapy consisting of radiotherapy alone, temozolomide alone, or radiochemotherapy with temozolomide had been administered to patients, with the combination being received by most patients. Peripheral blood was collected at six visits: V03 (baseline), V05, V07, V10, V12 and V13. Longitudinal TCRB deep sequencing was performed for some 25 treated patients wherever samples were available for exploratory analyses.

The library was prepared using the immunoSEQ multiplex PCR assay. Rearranged TCR beta chain sequences were amplified using the hsTCRB Kit according to the manufacturer's protocol. Sequencing of TCRB libraries was carried out on an Illumina MiSeq. Per the authors' processing: Demultiplexing, trimming and gene mapping were performed with the kit vendor's proprietary platform. TCRdb's version of the immuneACCESS table is confined to in-frame rearrangements and falls short of the full clone set. An unresolved V gene accounts for under half of the shortfall where checked; the remainder is of unknown origin. V, J and clone size are those of that table, while D and trimming were read from the DNA. For this sample there are around 29,000 clones; roughly 87% appear just once. The ten largest make up about 3.6% of the sample. Including the terminal cysteine and phenylalanine, the CDR3 comprises 14 residues. Left in the record is the CDR3 DNA by itself, 42 bases read in frame from the first base. V gives up 6 bases and J gives up 0 bases, and the segment between their germline ends measures 10 bases. The germline V gene encodes CDR1 SGHTA and CDR2 FQGTGA.

The full study reports these points: The authors noted that analyses of patient blood samples could not be reproduced because of sample limitations. PBMC samples for TCRB deep sequencing were selected based on availability. Across multiple MHC alleles, vaccine-induced immune responses were seen in approximately 93% of patients. Pseudoprogression seemed to be unrelated to changes in the top peripheral T cell clonotypes found by TCRB sequencing.

The sample's time point label is to be understood as: week 5, during vaccination. Each vaccine dose was 300 ug of a 20-mer mutant IDH1 peptide in Montanide, given subcutaneously with topical imiquimod. All donors had newly diagnosed IDH1-mutant astrocytomas of WHO grade 3 or 4 that showed loss of nuclear ATRX. The samples were drawn from NOA16, a multicentre, single-arm, open-label phase I trial in Germany that tested a mutant IDH1 peptide vaccine in humans for the first time. The DNeasy Blood and Tissue Kit was used to extract genomic DNA from EDTA blood for TCRB sequencing. Comment on this clone: No cognate antigen has been identified for it. Per-base qualities were not stored, and no clone one base away is much larger.

This receptor chain uses TRBV7-3 and TRBJ2-3, with the D gene call left open. The source material was peripheral blood mononuclear cells (PBMCs), sampled from a glioma patient whose treatment included an IDH1 peptide vaccine. This receptor was obtained from a woman aged 35 to 49 with glioma. Some clones in this sample may be carry-over from other donors' samples. Read as DNA, the sequence is TGTGCCAGCAGGTTGGGCTCTAGCACAGATACGCAGTATTTT. Protein translation: CASRLGSSTDTQYF.